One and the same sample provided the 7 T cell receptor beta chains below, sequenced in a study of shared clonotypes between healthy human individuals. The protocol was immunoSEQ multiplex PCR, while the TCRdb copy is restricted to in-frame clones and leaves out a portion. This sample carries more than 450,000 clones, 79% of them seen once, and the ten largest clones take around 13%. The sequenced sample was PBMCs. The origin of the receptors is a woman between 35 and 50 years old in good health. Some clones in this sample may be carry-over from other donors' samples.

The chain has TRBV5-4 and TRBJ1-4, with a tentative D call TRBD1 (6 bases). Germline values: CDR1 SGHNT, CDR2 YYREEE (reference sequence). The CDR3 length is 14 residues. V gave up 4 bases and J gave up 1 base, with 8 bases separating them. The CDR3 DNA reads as TGTGCCAGCAGCCTGGACAGAACTAATGAAAAACTGTTTTTT. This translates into CASSLDRTNEKLFF. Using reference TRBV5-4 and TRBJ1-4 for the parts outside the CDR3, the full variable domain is ETGVTQSPTHLIKTRGQQVTLRCSSQSGHNTVSWYQQALGQGPQFIFQYYREEENGRGNFPPRFSGLQFPNYSSELNVNALELDDSALYLCASSLDRTNEKLFFGSGTQLSVL.

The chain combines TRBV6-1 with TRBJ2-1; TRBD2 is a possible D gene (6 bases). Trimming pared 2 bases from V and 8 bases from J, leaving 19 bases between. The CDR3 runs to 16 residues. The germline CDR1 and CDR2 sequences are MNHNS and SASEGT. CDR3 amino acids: CASSERAGSAIDEQFF. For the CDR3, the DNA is TGTGCCAGCAGTGAACGGGCGGGATCGGCTATCGATGAGCAGTTCTTC.

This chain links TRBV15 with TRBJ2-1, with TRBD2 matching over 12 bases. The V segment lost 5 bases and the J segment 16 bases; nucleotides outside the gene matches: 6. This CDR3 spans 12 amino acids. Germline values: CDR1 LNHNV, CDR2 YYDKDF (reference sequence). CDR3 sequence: CATSLLAGGLFF. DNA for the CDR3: TGTGCCACCAGCTTACTAGCGGGAGGCCTTTTCTTC.

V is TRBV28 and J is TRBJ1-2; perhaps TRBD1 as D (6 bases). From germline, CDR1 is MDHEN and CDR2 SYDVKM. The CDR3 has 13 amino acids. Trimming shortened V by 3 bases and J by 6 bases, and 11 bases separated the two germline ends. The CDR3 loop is CASSFGGQNGYTF. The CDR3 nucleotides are TGTGCCAGCAGTTTTGGGGGGCAAAATGGCTACACCTTC.

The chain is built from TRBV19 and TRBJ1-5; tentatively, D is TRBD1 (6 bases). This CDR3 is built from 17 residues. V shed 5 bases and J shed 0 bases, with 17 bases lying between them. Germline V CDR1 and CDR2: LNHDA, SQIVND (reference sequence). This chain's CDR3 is CASSASGHLYSNQPQHF. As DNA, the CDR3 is TGTGCCAGTAGTGCCTCGGGACACCTCTATAGCAATCAGCCCCAGCATTTT.

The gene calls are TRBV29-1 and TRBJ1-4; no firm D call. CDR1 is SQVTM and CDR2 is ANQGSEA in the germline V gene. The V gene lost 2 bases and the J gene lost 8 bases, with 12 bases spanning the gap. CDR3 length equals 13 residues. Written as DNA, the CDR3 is TGCAGCGTTGAATTGAAGGGAAGGGAAAAACTGTTTTTT. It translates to CSVELKGREKLFF. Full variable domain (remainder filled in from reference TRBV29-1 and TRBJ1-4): SAVISQKPSRDICQRGTSLTIQCQVDSQVTMMFWYRQQPGQSLTLIATANQGSEATYESGFVIDKFPISRPNLTFSTLTVSNMSPEDSSIYLCSVELKGREKLFFGSGTQLSVL.

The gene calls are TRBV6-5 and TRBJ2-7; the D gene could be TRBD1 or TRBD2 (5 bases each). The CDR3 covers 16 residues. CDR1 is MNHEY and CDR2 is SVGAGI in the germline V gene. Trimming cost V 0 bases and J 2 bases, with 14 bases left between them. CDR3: CASSYSTRGRPYEQYF. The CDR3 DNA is TGTGCCAGCAGTTACTCAACGAGGGGCCGTCCCTACGAGCAGTACTTC.